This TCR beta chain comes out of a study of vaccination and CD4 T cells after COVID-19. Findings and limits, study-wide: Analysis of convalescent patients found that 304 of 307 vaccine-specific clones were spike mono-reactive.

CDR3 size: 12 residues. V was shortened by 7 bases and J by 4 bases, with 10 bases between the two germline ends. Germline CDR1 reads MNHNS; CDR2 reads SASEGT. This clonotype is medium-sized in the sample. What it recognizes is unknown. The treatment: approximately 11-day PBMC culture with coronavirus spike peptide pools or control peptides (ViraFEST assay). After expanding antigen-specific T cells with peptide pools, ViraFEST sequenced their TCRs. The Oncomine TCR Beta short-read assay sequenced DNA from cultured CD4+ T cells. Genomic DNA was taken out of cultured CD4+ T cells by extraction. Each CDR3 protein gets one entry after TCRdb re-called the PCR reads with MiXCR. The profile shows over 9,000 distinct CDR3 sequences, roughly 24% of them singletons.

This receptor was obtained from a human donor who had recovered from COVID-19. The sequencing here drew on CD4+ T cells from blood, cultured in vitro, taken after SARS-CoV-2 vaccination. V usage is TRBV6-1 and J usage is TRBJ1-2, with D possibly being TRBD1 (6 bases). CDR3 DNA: TGTGCCAGCACCAGGGGACCCTATGGCTACACCTTC. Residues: CASTRGPYGYTF.